This T cell receptor (beta chain) was recovered during a study of control samples from healthy donors and cancer patients (dated by TCRdb to the early 2020s). To note about this clone: The antigen it recognizes is unknown. Base-call qualities are not available, and no considerably larger clone is one nucleotide away.

The protocol used for the library was the immunoSEQ multiplex PCR assay. TCRdb obtained this table from immuneACCESS and retained in-frame rearrangements with V and J assigned. These tables miss some clones; where compared with another copy, unresolved V genes account for less than half of the shortfall, and the remainder is unexplained. The sample table holds around 79,000 clones, of which roughly 93% were seen once. The ten largest clones take up 0.95% to 1.5% of the sample. V is clipped by 5 bases and J by 4 bases, and the sequence between their germline boundaries is 8 bases long. For CDR1 and CDR2, the germline V gene lists MDHEN and SYDVKM. Measured from the cysteine to the phenylalanine, the CDR3 is 12 residues long. Only the CDR3 DNA stays, 36 bases, in frame from base 1.

The sequencing sample was made of PBMCs. The rearrangement joined TRBV28 to TRBJ1-1, with no confidently assigned D gene. The receptor was derived from a middle-aged woman with lung cancer. DNA sequence: TGTGCCAGCAGTCCGGGTAGCACTGAAGCTTTCTTT. Protein translation: CASSPGSTEAFF. The entire variable domain, with the stretches around the CDR3 drawn from the reference TRBV28 and TRBJ1-1 proteins, is DVKVTQSSRYLVKRTGEKVFLECVQDMDHENMFWYRQDPGLGLRLIYFSYDVKMKEKGDIPEGYSVSREKKERFSLILESASTNQTSMYLCASSPGSTEAFFGQGTRLTVV.